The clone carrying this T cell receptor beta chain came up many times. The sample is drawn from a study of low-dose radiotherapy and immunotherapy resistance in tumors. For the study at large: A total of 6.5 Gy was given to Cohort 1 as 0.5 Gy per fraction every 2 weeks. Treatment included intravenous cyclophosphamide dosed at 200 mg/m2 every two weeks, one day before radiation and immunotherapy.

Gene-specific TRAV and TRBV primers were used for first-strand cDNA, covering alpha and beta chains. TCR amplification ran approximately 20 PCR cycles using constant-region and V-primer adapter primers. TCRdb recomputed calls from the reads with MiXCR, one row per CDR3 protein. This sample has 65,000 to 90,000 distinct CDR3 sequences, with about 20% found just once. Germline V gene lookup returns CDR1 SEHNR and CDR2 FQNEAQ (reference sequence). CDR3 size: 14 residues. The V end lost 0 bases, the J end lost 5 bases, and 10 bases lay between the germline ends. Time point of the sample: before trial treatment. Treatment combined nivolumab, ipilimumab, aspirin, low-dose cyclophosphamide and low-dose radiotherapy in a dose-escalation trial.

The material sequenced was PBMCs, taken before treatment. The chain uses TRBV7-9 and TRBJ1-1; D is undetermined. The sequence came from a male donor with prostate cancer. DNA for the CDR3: TGTGCCAGCAGCTTAGCTGGAGGGTTGACTGAAGCTTTCTTT. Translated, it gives CASSLAGGLTEAFF. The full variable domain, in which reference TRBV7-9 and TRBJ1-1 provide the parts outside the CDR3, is DTGVSQNPRHKITKRGQNVTFRCDPISEHNRLYWYRQTLGQGPEFLTYFQNEAQLEKSRLLSDRFSAERPKGSFSTLEIQRTEQGDSAMYLCASSLAGGLTEAFFGQGTRLTVV.